This is a list of T cell receptor beta chains from one sample in a study of blood T cells in healthy people across ages. TCRdb re-analysed the 5' RACE reads in MiXCR, keeping a single row per CDR3 protein. The sample consists of hundreds of thousands of distinct CDR3 sequences, 40% to 50% of them appearing once. Sequenced sample: blood. These receptors were taken from a man in his 60s in good health. Both conserved end residues are part of each CDR3. D genes are given only for firm matches. Rows may omit the clone size; those that give it use once, few, many or a size class.

j_call	d_call	clone_size	v_call	cdr3_aa	cdr3_nt
TRBJ1-4	-	-	TRBV7-2	CASSLPGGFEKLFF	TGTGCCAGCAGCCTACCGGGGGGCTTTGAAAAACTGTTTTTT
TRBJ1-1	-	-	TRBV4-3	CASSPIGAANTEAFF	TGCGCCAGCAGCCCGATTGGGGCGGCGAACACTGAAGCTTTCTTT
TRBJ2-7	-	few	TRBV12-3/TRBV12-4	CASSLVMDEQYF	TGTGCCAGCAGTTTAGTGATGGACGAGCAGTACTTC
TRBJ1-1	-	-	TRBV3-1	CASSQADRLTEAFF	TGTGCCAGCAGCCAGGCAGACAGGCTCACTGAAGCTTTCTTT
TRBJ1-2	-	-	TRBV29-1	CSVGWPNPNYGYTF	TGCAGCGTTGGTTGGCCTAACCCAAACTATGGCTACACCTTC
TRBJ1-2	-	few	TRBV7-9	CASSLEDPGGYTF	TGTGCCAGCAGCTTAGAGGACCCTGGAGGCTACACCTTC
TRBJ1-1	TRBD1	few	TRBV9	CASSVEGDREAFF	TGTGCCAGCAGCGTAGAGGGGGACAGGGAAGCTTTCTTT
TRBJ2-5	-	-	TRBV5-1	CASKQGLGETQYF	TGCGCCAGCAAACAGGGATTGGGAGAGACCCAGTACTTC
TRBJ1-2	-	-	TRBV10-3	CAIREATGNYGYTF	TGTGCCATCAGAGAAGCTACAGGGAACTATGGCTACACCTTC
TRBJ2-1	-	-	TRBV11-2	CASRDSLYNEQFF	TGTGCCAGCCGGGACTCACTGTACAATGAGCAGTTCTTC
TRBJ2-7	-	few	TRBV5-1	CASSPSAVSSYEQYF	TGCGCCAGCAGCCCCTCGGCAGTTAGCTCCTACGAGCAGTACTTC
TRBJ2-2	-	many	TRBV7-2	CASSLDTGELFF	TGTGCCAGCAGCTTAGACACCGGGGAGCTGTTTTTT
TRBJ2-5	TRBD1	few	TRBV5-1	CASSDQGVGWETQYF	TGCGCCAGCAGCGATCAGGGGGTCGGTTGGGAGACCCAGTACTTC
TRBJ2-7	-	-	TRBV28	CASIRPGPYYEQYF	TGTGCCAGCATTAGACCGGGACCTTACTACGAGCAGTACTTC
TRBJ1-4	-	-	TRBV7-9	CASSLTGASNEKLFF	TGTGCCAGCAGCTTGACAGGAGCATCAAATGAAAAACTGTTTTTT
TRBJ2-1	TRBD2	few	TRBV12-3/TRBV12-4	CASSFKRGGNEQFF	TGTGCCAGCAGTTTCAAGCGGGGGGGGAATGAGCAGTTCTTC
TRBJ2-7	-	-	TRBV11-3	CASSSGVLSEQYF	TGTGCCAGCAGTTCGGGGGTTTTAAGCGAGCAGTACTTC
TRBJ2-3	-	few	TRBV7-2	CASRSYTGDTQYF	TGTGCCAGCAGGTCTTATACCGGAGATACGCAGTATTTT
TRBJ2-7	-	-	TRBV6-1	CASRAEGTIRQYF	TGTGCCAGCAGGGCCGAGGGTACAATCAGGCAGTACTTC
TRBJ1-3	-	-	TRBV20-1	CSASGGKGSGNTIYF	TGCAGTGCCTCTGGCGGTAAAGGCTCTGGAAACACCATATATTTT
TRBJ2-2	TRBD2	few	TRBV20-1	CSARGLAGAKINTGELFF	TGCAGTGCTCGGGGACTAGCGGGGGCCAAAATTAACACCGGGGAGCTGTTTTTT
TRBJ2-1	-	-	TRBV6-2/TRBV6-3	CASSKRGVGETQFF	TGTGCCAGCAGCAAACGAGGAGTCGGAGAGACCCAGTTCTTC
TRBJ1-5	TRBD1	-	TRBV6-5	CASSLTGVGNQPQHF	TGTGCCAGCAGTTTGACAGGGGTAGGCAATCAGCCCCAGCATTTT
TRBJ1-5	-	few	TRBV24-1	CATSEGSNQPQHF	TGTGCCACCAGTGAAGGCAGCAATCAGCCCCAGCATTTT
TRBJ2-1	-	-	TRBV29-1	CSVAQGNGQFF	TGCAGCGTTGCCCAGGGAAATGGGCAGTTCTTC
TRBJ1-2	-	-	TRBV20-1	CSASNFDSTGYGYTF	TGCAGTGCTAGCAACTTTGACTCGACGGGCTATGGCTACACCTTC
TRBJ2-7	-	few	TRBV27	CASSTPGHGVLEQYF	TGTGCCAGCAGTACTCCGGGACACGGAGTTCTGGAGCAGTACTTC
TRBJ2-1	-	few	TRBV29-1	CSVGARSDNEQFF	TGCAGCGTTGGGGCCCGGAGCGACAATGAGCAGTTCTTC
TRBJ2-2	-	-	TRBV28	CAIAGQNTGELFF	TGTGCCATTGCAGGGCAGAACACCGGGGAGCTGTTTTTT